These 4 T cell receptor beta chains share one sample of origin, sequenced in a study of STAT3 mutations in large granular lymphocyte leukemia. Overall study findings and caveats: In T-cell large granular lymphocyte leukemia, about half of patients showed multiple immunodominant subclonotypes.

Generated by immunoSEQ multiplex PCR, the TCRdb table keeps only in-frame clones and is missing some. The data contain fewer than 7,500 clones, about 35% of them singletons. No antigen has been assigned to these receptors. Sequencing was done on a sample of peripheral blood mononuclear cells. The receptors derive from a woman in her forties with T-cell large granular lymphocyte leukemia. Some clones in this sample may be carry-over from other donors' samples.

The gene calls are TRBV4-3 and TRBJ2-1; the D is unclear. CDR1 is LGHNA and CDR2 is YSLEER in the germline V gene. V was shortened by 4 bases and J by 5 bases, with 9 bases between the two germline ends. The CDR3 is 13 residues long. For the CDR3, the DNA is TGCGCCAGCAGCCCTTCAGGCGACAATGAGCAGTTCTTC. The encoded protein is CASSPSGDNEQFF.

The chain recombines TRBV12-5 with TRBJ2-1, with 9 bases that match TRBD2. Looked up from germline, CDR1 is LGHNT and CDR2 is FRNRAP. The CDR3 runs to 16 residues. V dropped 0 bases and J dropped 8; count of bases not matched to a gene: 8. The CDR3 nucleotides are TGTGCTAGTGGTTTGGTACGGAGACTAGCGGACGATGAGCAGTTCTTC. It encodes CASGLVRRLADDEQFF.

This clone was counted between two and nine times. J is TRBJ1-3 and V is TRBV7-9; 9 nucleotides match TRBD1. The CDR3 runs 14 residues. CDR1 and CDR2 (germline): SEHNR, FQNEAQ (reference sequence). V shed 5 bases, J shed 3 bases, and the junction held 2 bases outside the gene matches. CDR3 nucleotides: TGTGCCAGCAGCCGGGACAGGGTTGGAAACACCATATATTTT. Translated: CASSRDRVGNTIYF.

This clone was found a few times. The V gene is TRBV18, the J gene TRBJ2-5; no clear D. Germline V gives CDR1 KGHSH, CDR2 LQKENI. The ends were cut back, 6 bases at V and 1 base at J, with 3 bases in the middle. The CDR3 totals 11 residues. CDR3 coding DNA: TGTGCCAGCTCCTTCCAAGAGACCCAGTACTTC. It translates to CASSFQETQYF.